Shown below are 27 T cell receptor beta chains from a single sample sequenced in a study of blood T cell repertoires in COVID-19. Clones were sequenced by immunoSEQ multiplex PCR, and TCRdb holds only the in-frame ones, with some missing. The data contain about 140,000 clones, about 77% of them singletons. The specimen sequenced was peripheral blood. The receptors come from a man aged 60 to 69 with acute or convalescent COVID-19.

This clone was counted only a few times. This chain connects TRBV5-4 to TRBJ1-1; no clear D gene. The V end lost 4 bases, the J end lost 1 base, and 5 bases lay between the germline ends. Germline CDR1 SGHNT, CDR2 YYREEE (reference sequence). CDR3 length: 12 amino acids. The CDR3 region has the DNA TGTGCCAGCAGCCCCGGGAACACTGAAGCTTTCTTT. Residues: CASSPGNTEAFF.

The V gene is TRBV7-8, the J gene TRBJ2-5; 8 bases line up with TRBD2. Trimming took 2 bases from V and 5 from J; bases not matched to a gene: 10. CDR3 length: 16 residues. Germline V CDR1 and CDR2: SGHVS, FQNEAQ. The CDR3 DNA reads TGTGCCAGCAGCTTAAGCGGGAGAGGTTCGGGGGAGACCCAGTACTTC. Residues: CASSLSGRGSGETQYF.

The chain's CDR3 is CASSLGHLGETQYF. For the CDR3, the DNA is TGTGCCAGCAGCCTCGGACATCTCGGAGAGACCCAGTACTTC. This sequence joins TRBV5-5 and TRBJ2-5; a weak D match, TRBD1 (5 bases). There are 14 residues in the CDR3. The V gene lost 4 bases and the J gene lost 4 bases, with 14 bases spanning the gap. Germline V gives CDR1 SGHKS, CDR2 YYEKEE (reference sequence).

The chain links TRBV5-1 to TRBJ2-3; D remains unclear. The V and J ends lost 3 bases and 3 bases respectively, with 11 bases between them. The CDR3 extends over 14 amino acids. Germline V lookup: CDR1 SGHRS, CDR2 YFSETQ. CDR3 sequence: CASSWRRMTDTQYF. The CDR3 DNA is TGCGCCAGCAGCTGGCGGAGAATGACAGATACGCAGTATTTT.

Here the CDR3 DNA reads TGTGCCAGCAGCTTAGGAGCAGGGTCCAATACGCAGTATTTT. Its protein is CASSLGAGSNTQYF. This chain connects TRBV11-1 to TRBJ2-3; TRBD1 is a possible D gene (5 bases). The ends were cut back, 1 base at V and 7 bases at J, with 12 bases in the middle. There are 14 residues in the CDR3. Germline V lookup: CDR1 SGHAT, CDR2 FQDESV (reference sequence).

As concerns this clone: This same CDR3 is encoded by further DNA sequences in the sample. The chain uses TRBV7-9 and TRBJ2-3; D possibly corresponds to TRBD2 (5 bases). In germline, CDR1 is SEHNR, CDR2 FQNEAQ (reference sequence). V lost 4 bases and J lost 0, with 8 bases in between. The CDR3 consists of 14 residues. The CDR3 loop reads CASSSGGSTDTQYF. Here the CDR3 DNA reads TGTGCCAGCAGCTCAGGCGGGAGCACAGATACGCAGTATTTT.

This clone was detected once. The V call is TRBV7-2, the J call TRBJ1-2; the match to TRBD1 covers 9 bases. V shed 4 bases and J 8 bases; nucleotides not matched to a gene: 11. Germline V gives CDR1 SGHTA, CDR2 FQGNSA. The CDR3 runs 15 residues. The CDR3 DNA reads TGTGCCAGCAGCTGGGGACAGGGAATCTCGGAAGGCTACACCTTC. The encoded protein is CASSWGQGISEGYTF.

The chain carries TRBV6-6 and TRBJ1-4, with a possible D match to TRBD1 (6 bases). Between the trimmed V and J ends, which lost 7 bases and 0 bases, there was a span of 15 bases. Germline V gene lookup returns CDR1 MNHNY and CDR2 SVGAGI (reference sequence). The CDR3 loop spans 16 amino acids. CDR3 residues: CASTKRAGATNEKLFF. As DNA, the CDR3 is TGTGCCAGCACCAAAAGAGCAGGGGCAACTAATGAAAAACTGTTTTTT.

The chain combines TRBV6-6 with TRBJ1-5; possible D gene TRBD1, 5 bases. CDR3 length: 13 residues. The V gene's germline CDR1 is MNHNY and CDR2 SVGAGI (reference sequence). V was clipped by 2 bases and J by 6 bases, with 8 bases between them. For the CDR3, the DNA is TGTGCCAGCAGTTACGGGGGGGTTCAGCCCCAGCATTTT. Translating it yields CASSYGGVQPQHF.

The gene calls are TRBV11-2 and TRBJ2-1; D perhaps matches TRBD2 (6 bases). V was cut by 3 bases and J by 5 bases, with 11 bases left in between. The CDR3 is 14 residues long. Looked up from germline, CDR1 is SGHAT and CDR2 is FQNNGV. CDR3 in amino acids: CASSFSRENNEQFF. The CDR3 DNA follows: TGTGCCAGCAGCTTTTCCCGGGAGAACAATGAGCAGTTCTTC.

V is TRBV11-2 and J is TRBJ2-5, with D uncertain. V was clipped by 1 base and J by 1 base, with 7 bases between them. Germline assignment: CDR1 SGHAT and CDR2 FQNNGV. This CDR3 contains 14 residues. This CDR3 is CASSLVPGQETQYF. The CDR3, as DNA: TGTGCCAGCAGCTTAGTTCCAGGCCAAGAGACCCAGTACTTC.

The V and J genes are TRBV4-1 and TRBJ1-2; no reliable D call. V gave up 4 bases and J gave up 3 bases, with 15 bases separating them. CDR1 and CDR2 (germline): MGHRA, YSYEKL. This CDR3 is 15 amino acids long. DNA for the CDR3: TGCGCCAGCAGCCCGTCCCGGGGTGAAGACTATGGCTACACCTTC. Its protein product is CASSPSRGEDYGYTF.

This clone was seen more than once but under ten times. The chain has TRBV24-1 and TRBJ2-5, with 16 bases identical to TRBD2. Germline V lookup: CDR1 KGHDR, CDR2 SFDVKD. This CDR3 comprises 17 residues. V lost 4 bases, J lost 3 bases, and 4 bases stayed unmatched. CDR3 loop: CATSELGTSGREETQYF. Here the CDR3 DNA reads TGTGCCACCAGTGAACTAGGGACTAGCGGGAGGGAAGAGACCCAGTACTTC.

The chain uses TRBV9 and TRBJ1-2; D is perhaps TRBD1 (6 bases). The CDR3 spans 17 residues. Trimming took 4 bases from V and 3 from J, leaving 22 bases between them. Germline CDR1 SGDLS, CDR2 YYNGEE. CDR3 nucleotides: TGTGCCAGCAGCCGAGGCCGGAGGGGGGGCGCCGACTATGGCTACACCTTC. Protein: CASSRGRRGGADYGYTF.

The CDR3 spells CASSLAGTYEQYF. The CDR3 coding sequence is TGTGCCAGCAGTCTAGCGGGAACCTACGAGCAGTACTTC. The rearrangement joins TRBV28 to TRBJ2-7, with 9 bases matching TRBD2. Germline CDR1 and CDR2: MDHEN and SYDVKM. The CDR3 consists of 13 residues. V trimming: 5 bases; J trimming: 2 bases; junction bases outside the gene matches: 1.

The chain recombines TRBV3-1 (or the pseudogene TRBV3-2) with TRBJ1-5; a possible D gene is TRBD1 (5 bases). CDR3 size: 14 residues. V was trimmed by 1 base and J by 5 bases, leaving 9 bases between them. Germline CDR1 reads LGHDT; CDR2 reads YNNKEL (reference sequence). In DNA form, the CDR3 reads TGTGCCAGCAGCCAAGGCGGGGCGGATCAGCCCCAGCATTTT. Its translation is CASSQGGADQPQHF.

The rearrangement joins TRBV7-3 to TRBJ2-3; no reliable D call. Germline loops: CDR1 SGHTA, CDR2 FQGTGA. The CDR3 consists of 14 residues. With 4 bases removed from V and 1 base from J, the gap between germline ends came to 9 bases. The CDR3 reads CASSSSAGTDTQYF. The DNA of the CDR3 is TGTGCCAGCAGCTCCTCGGCGGGCACAGATACGCAGTATTTT. The complete variable domain, with remaining parts taken from reference TRBV7-3 and TRBJ2-3, reads GAGVSQTPSNKVTEKGKYVELRCDPISGHTALYWYRQSLGQGPEFLIYFQGTGAADDSGLPNDRFFAVRPEGSVSTLKIQRTERGDSAVYLCASSSSAGTDTQYFGPGTRLTVL.

The genes are TRBV5-1 and TRBJ2-1, with 7 nucleotides matching TRBD1. From germline, CDR1 is SGHRS and CDR2 YFSETQ. Trimming removed 4 bases from V and 3 bases from J; junction bases left unmatched: 10. The CDR3 has 16 amino acids. The DNA for the CDR3 is TGCGCCAGCAGCATTACCGGGACAGCTTTCTACAATGAGCAGTTCTTC. It encodes CASSITGTAFYNEQFF.

The V gene is TRBV27, the J gene TRBJ2-7; unclear D gene. The CDR3 totals 13 residues. With 4 bases removed from V and 4 bases from J, the gap between germline ends came to 11 bases. CDR1 is MNHEY and CDR2 is SMNVEV in the germline V gene (reference sequence). CDR3 region: CASSSPESYEQYF. The CDR3 DNA follows: TGTGCCAGCAGTTCCCCGGAGTCATACGAGCAGTACTTC.

The J gene is TRBJ2-1, the V gene TRBV5-8; TRBD2 matches at 7 bases. Germline CDR1 reads SGHTS; CDR2 reads YDEGEE. The CDR3 sequence is 17 residues long. Trimming at V came to 4 bases and at J to 5 bases, leaving 15 bases not matched to a gene. The CDR3 protein is CASSARLAAIGHNEQFF. CDR3 bases: TGTGCCAGCAGCGCTAGACTAGCAGCGATTGGGCACAATGAGCAGTTCTTC.

The CDR3 DNA follows: TGTGCCACCAGGGGGGGTAGCACAGATACGCAGTATTTT. It yields the protein CATRGGSTDTQYF. The V call is TRBV10-3, the J call TRBJ2-3, with D possibly being TRBD1 or TRBD2 (7 bases each). Trimming stripped 10 bases from V and 0 bases from J, with 11 bases between. In germline, CDR1 is ENHRY, CDR2 SYGVKD. The CDR3 is 13 amino acids.

The rearrangement uses TRBV6-5 and TRBJ2-1; 10 bases map to TRBD1. This CDR3 has 13 amino acids. Unmatched junction bases numbered 2, after V lost 5 bases and J lost 7 bases. Germline V gene sequence: CDR1 MNHEY, CDR2 SVGAGI. CDR3 residues: CASSRQGANEQFF. The CDR3 DNA is TGTGCCAGCAGTCGACAGGGGGCGAATGAGCAGTTCTTC.

DNA of the CDR3: TGTGCCAGCAGCAGCACTCTAGCGGGAGGGCCGGCCGAGCAGTTCTTC. Its protein product is CASSSTLAGGPAEQFF. The gene calls are TRBV11-2 and TRBJ2-1; the match to TRBD2 covers 12 bases. The length of the CDR3 is 16 residues. Germline V CDR1 and CDR2: SGHAT, FQNNGV. V trimming: 5 bases; J trimming: 10 bases; junction bases outside the gene matches: 12.

This clone occurred a few times. The rearrangement uses TRBV5-1 and TRBJ2-7; 9 bases are shared with TRBD1. J lost 1 base, V lost 0 bases, and 5 bases had no gene match. CDR1 is SGHRS and CDR2 is YFSETQ in the germline V gene. The CDR3 spans 16 residues. In DNA form, the CDR3 reads TGCGCCAGCAGCTTGGCCGGGGACAGGGAGTCCTACGAGCAGTACTTC. Protein sequence: CASSLAGDRESYEQYF. Looking up the rest from reference TRBV5-1 and TRBJ2-7 gives the full variable domain: KAGVTQTPRYLIKTRGQQVTLSCSPISGHRSVSWYQQTPGQGLQFLFEYFSETQRNKGNFPGRFSGRQFSNSRSEMNVSTLELGDSALYLCASSLAGDRESYEQYFGPGTRLTVT.

The CDR3 loop reads CASSPARSSLQETQYF. The CDR3 DNA is TGTGCCAGCAGCCCAGCGCGTAGCTCTCTCCAAGAGACCCAGTACTTC. The chain joins TRBV5-4 to TRBJ2-5, with D uncertain. Trimming pared 4 bases from V and 1 base from J, leaving 17 bases between. This CDR3 has 16 amino acids. Germline V gives CDR1 SGHNT, CDR2 YYREEE (reference sequence).

This clone was seen a handful of times. J is TRBJ1-1 and V is TRBV2; D ambiguous. V gave up 3 bases and J gave up 7 bases, with 18 bases separating them. This CDR3 has 15 amino acids. Germline V CDR1 and CDR2: SNHLY, FYNNEI. The CDR3 DNA follows: TGTGCCAGCAGTGAGTATCATGTAGGGAGTTTTGAAGCTTTCTTT. Amino acids: CASSEYHVGSFEAFF.

The chain joins TRBV6-7 to TRBJ2-1; 12 bases agree with TRBD2. TRBV6-7 is classed as an ORF, of uncertain function. The V gene end was trimmed by 6 bases and the J gene end by 4 bases; junction bases not matched to a gene: 7. There are 16 residues in the CDR3. Here the CDR3 reads CASRRGLAGVYNEQFF. The CDR3 DNA is TGTGCCAGCAGGAGGGGACTAGCGGGTGTATACAATGAGCAGTTCTTC.